The sequence of this T cell receptor beta chain was determined in a study of Graves' ophthalmopathy and Graves' hyperthyroidism listed by TCRdb under 2018. For context, the study as a whole: Stable hyperthyroidism was defined as no progression to ophthalmopathy within 18 months of follow-up. TCR beta repertoire signatures were used to distinguish Graves' ophthalmopathy from Graves' hyperthyroidism and to predict progression to ophthalmopathy. In total, approximately 130 blood samples were TCR-sequenced: fewer than 50 ophthalmopathy, some 75 hyperthyroidism and approximately 17 hyperthyroidism-to-ophthalmopathy patients. To explore V-J signatures that distinguish ophthalmopathy from hyperthyroidism, a discovery set of roughly 98 patients was enrolled, made up of around 44 with ophthalmopathy and around 60 with stable hyperthyroidism. An independent validation cohort comprised 18 hyperthyroidism patients and 15 to 17 patients who later progressed from hyperthyroidism to ophthalmopathy. In roughly 6 hyperthyroidism patients, T-cell repertoires of thyroid tissue and blood were compared. Once sampling was done, hyperthyroidism patients were given methimazole at a starting dose of 30 mg daily, while ophthalmopathy patients were given high-dose intravenous methylprednisolone. Overall study results and their limits: Sample size was not statistically predetermined, and group allocation was not concealed from the investigators. Ophthalmopathy was separated from stable hyperthyroidism by the 13-signature model with more than 85% sensitivity and around 81% specificity in cross-validation and with 80%/75% in the test set. In validation, the model predicted ophthalmopathy progression with about 70% sensitivity and less than 80% specificity; around twelve predicted patients were CT-confirmed with GO in a median of roughly 6.8 months. Among expanded thyroid clonotypes with frequency above 0.001, most also showed up in blood, which suggests that blood repertoires may reflect the thyroid immune response.

Hyperthyroidism patients were newly diagnosed, with disease duration under 2 months, and aged 18 to 65 years. Patients with other autoimmune diseases, uncontrolled infections, pregnancy or lactation were excluded. Clinical symptoms, serum thyroxine, TRAb, thyroid ultrasound and orbital computed tomography formed the basis of the diagnosis. Trizol reagent was used to extract the total RNA, and its quality was then checked on an Agilent 2100 Bioanalyzer. On this clonotype: Its antigen is not yet known. No much larger clonotype is one base removed from it; base qualities were not supplied.

From a lookup of the germline V gene, CDR1 and CDR2 are SQVTM and ANQGSEA. The CDR3 runs 12 residues from the cysteine to the phenylalanine. Only the CDR3 part of the read is kept: 36 bases, read in frame from the first base. Ends trimmed: V by 7 bases, J by 6 bases; bases unmatched to a gene: 6. TCR beta CDR3 regions were amplified from RNA transcripts for repertoire sequencing. The first round of RT-PCR was done with HTBI primers and the Qiagen OneStep RT-PCR kit, and was followed by a second round of multiplex PCR, then size selection and purification. Libraries were sequenced paired-end with 100 bp reads on an Illumina HiSeq2000. The published analysis was carried out like this. SOAPnuke was used to process the reads, throwing out any read that had adapters, had uncalled bases, had a mean Phred below 15, or lacked an exact constant-primer or identifier match. COPE v1.2.5 was used to merge the high-quality paired reads. Each unique nucleotide sequence was treated as a clonotype, and MiTCR v1.1 was used to align the clonotypes to the IMGT TRB V, D and J references. The analysis was limited to V-J combinations with a frequency above 0.0001, which together covered just over 98% of the repertoires. For each V-J combination, a TCR clonal expansion and chaos score was defined as F50 clonal expansion divided by the chaos observed in the TCRdist matrix. Features were reduced by Welch's t-statistics and random forest to around 14 V-J combinations, which fed a naive Bayes classifier. The Morisita-Horn index was used to measure how similar the thyroid and blood repertoires were. In TCRdb, the public reads were trimmed at Q25 with fastp and aligned with MiXCR, with productive beta chains retained. Every distinct CDR3 protein forms one entry, paired with its most common genes and DNA. The V and J calls and clone size are TCRdb's, not the authors'. The sample contains approximately 1.2 million distinct CDR3 sequences, roughly two fifths of them found a single time. Around 10% of the sample comes from the top ten.

The sample comprised peripheral blood or thyroid tissue (not recorded which). This TCR derives from an adult man with Graves' hyperthyroidism. The receptor chain draws on TRBV29-1 and TRBJ1-1, and TRBD1 matches 9 of the central bases. The sequenced DNA is TGCAGCGACCTAACAGGGGGCCCTGAAGCTTTCTTT. Protein translation: CSDLTGGPEAFF.